The next 21 T cell receptor beta chains were all read from a single sample in a study of OX40 agonist ivuxolimab in advanced cancers. Data came from immunoSEQ multiplex PCR; TCRdb stores just in-frame clones and leaves some out. The sample lists tens of thousands of clones, under 90% occurring once. The specimen was CD4+ or CD8+ T cells sorted from blood, collected in a trial of the OX40 agonist ivuxolimab. All receptors come from an adult with an advanced solid tumor such as melanoma, head and neck, liver or kidney cancer.

This chain uses TRBV19 with TRBJ2-7, with 9 bases fitting TRBD2. Trimming took 3 bases from V and 2 from J; bases not matched to a gene: 2. Germline CDR1 is LNHDA and CDR2 is SQIVND (reference sequence). The CDR3 extends over 14 amino acids. The CDR3 sequence is CASSMTSGPYEQYF. The CDR3 nucleotides are TGTGCCAGTAGTATGACTAGCGGACCCTACGAGCAGTACTTC. Combining the CDR3 with reference TRBV19 and TRBJ2-7 gives the whole variable domain DGGITQSPKYLFRKEGQNVTLSCEQNLNHDAMYWYRQDPGQGLRLIYYSQIVNDFQKGDIAEGYSVSREKKESFPLTVTSAQKNPTAFYLCASSMTSGPYEQYFGPGTRLTVT.

The chain has TRBV5-1 and TRBJ2-7, with 7 nucleotides matching TRBD1. Looked up from germline, CDR1 is SGHRS and CDR2 is YFSETQ. The CDR3 is made up of 16 amino acids. V gave up 4 bases and J gave up 2 bases; unmatched junction bases: 12. DNA of the CDR3: TGCGCCAGCAGCCCCAAACAGGGGCAGGAGACCTACGAGCAGTACTTC. Protein: CASSPKQGQETYEQYF.

This sequence joins TRBV5-1 and TRBJ1-2; D not certain. V was clipped by 0 bases and J by 6 bases, with 12 bases between them. Germline CDR1 is SGHRS and CDR2 is YFSETQ. The CDR3 extends over 14 amino acids. CDR3: CASSLAEGQDGYTF. The CDR3 DNA reads as TGCGCCAGCAGCTTGGCCGAGGGTCAGGATGGCTACACCTTC.

This clone occurred a few times. The chain links TRBV19 to TRBJ2-3; 7 bases are a match to TRBD2. Trimming removed 5 bases from V and 6 bases from J; junction bases left unmatched: 17. CDR1 LNHDA and CDR2 SQIVND come from the germline V gene (reference sequence). There are 17 residues in the CDR3. The chain's CDR3 is CASSSGGMREWADTQYF. CDR3 bases: TGTGCCAGTAGTTCCGGGGGGATGCGGGAGTGGGCCGATACGCAGTATTTT. Filled out from reference TRBV19 and TRBJ2-3, the complete variable domain reads DGGITQSPKYLFRKEGQNVTLSCEQNLNHDAMYWYRQDPGQGLRLIYYSQIVNDFQKGDIAEGYSVSREKKESFPLTVTSAQKNPTAFYLCASSSGGMREWADTQYFGPGTRLTVL.

The sample holds a few counts of this clone. CDR3 sequence reads: CASFPVGLGSPLHF. The CDR3 DNA follows: TGTGCCAGCTTCCCCGTCGGGCTAGGTTCACCCCTCCACTTT. The chain carries TRBV28 and TRBJ1-6; D unclear. Trimming cost V 8 bases and J 9 bases, with 17 bases left between them. Looked up from germline, CDR1 is MDHEN and CDR2 is SYDVKM. The CDR3 has 14 residues. Variable domain in full (rest from reference TRBV28 and TRBJ1-6): DVKVTQSSRYLVKRTGEKVFLECVQDMDHENMFWYRQDPGLGLRLIYFSYDVKMKEKGDIPEGYSVSREKKERFSLILESASTNQTSMYLCASFPVGLGSPLHFGNGTRLTVT.

This chain connects TRBV4-1 to TRBJ1-6, with D possibly matching TRBD1 (6 bases). CDR1 is MGHRA and CDR2 is YSYEKL in the germline V gene. Trimming took off 4 bases at V and 5 bases at J, with 15 bases between the two ends. This CDR3 is built from 16 residues. This CDR3 reads CASSPGDRQNNSPLHF. As DNA, the CDR3 is TGCGCCAGCAGCCCGGGCGACAGGCAAAATAATTCACCCCTCCACTTT.

The chain joins TRBV5-1 to TRBJ2-5; TRBD1 matches at 8 bases. The assigned J gene may be wrong: the sequence end matches TRBJ2-7 better. The CDR3 sequence is 15 residues long. CDR1 SGHRS and CDR2 YFSETQ come from the germline V gene. The CDR3 bases are TGCGCCAGCAGCTTGGGGACAGGGTATTCGAACGAGCAGTACTTC. This gives the protein CASSLGTGYSNEQYF.

This CDR3 reads CASSLVGDPATEAFF. The CDR3 bases are TGTGCCAGCAGCTTGGTTGGCGACCCCGCGACTGAAGCTTTCTTT. The V call is TRBV5-6, the J call TRBJ1-1; no definite D call. Germline values: CDR1 SGHDT, CDR2 YYEEEE. V was trimmed by 0 bases and J by 5 bases, leaving 14 bases between them. The CDR3 contains 15 residues.

V is TRBV28 and J is TRBJ1-2, with 7 bases identical to TRBD1. The trim removed 2 bases at V and 1 base at J, leaving 4 bases unmatched. CDR3 length: 15 residues. Germline V gene sequence: CDR1 MDHEN, CDR2 SYDVKM. The CDR3 is CASSLGTARNYGYTF. The CDR3 DNA follows: TGTGCCAGCAGTTTAGGGACAGCCCGTAACTATGGCTACACCTTC.

This chain links TRBV18 with TRBJ2-2; D is perhaps TRBD2 (5 bases). The V and J ends lost 5 bases and 3 bases respectively, with 13 bases between them. This CDR3 comprises 15 residues. CDR1 is KGHSH and CDR2 is LQKENI in the germline V gene. The CDR3 protein is CASSAEPGYTGELFF. The CDR3 DNA follows: TGTGCCAGCTCAGCCGAACCGGGATACACCGGGGAGCTGTTTTTT.

The rearrangement joins TRBV6-6 to TRBJ2-7; perhaps TRBD1 as D (5 bases). CDR3 size: 15 residues. V gave up 2 bases and J gave up 3 bases, with 14 bases separating them. Germline values: CDR1 MNHNY, CDR2 SVGAGI (reference sequence). CDR3 sequence (DNA): TGTGCCAGCAGTTACCTCGAGACAGACGACTACGAGCAGTACTTC. Protein product: CASSYLETDDYEQYF.

The chain combines TRBV5-1 with TRBJ2-1, with D perhaps TRBD1 (5 bases). CDR1 SGHRS and CDR2 YFSETQ come from the germline V gene. The CDR3 runs to 15 residues. Trimming took 0 bases from V and 8 from J, leaving 15 bases between them. This CDR3 is CASSLAQQVNHEQFF. The CDR3 region has the DNA TGCGCCAGCAGCTTGGCCCAACAGGTAAACCATGAGCAGTTCTTC. The variable domain in full, with the rest retrieved from reference TRBV5-1 and TRBJ2-1, is KAGVTQTPRYLIKTRGQQVTLSCSPISGHRSVSWYQQTPGQGLQFLFEYFSETQRNKGNFPGRFSGRQFSNSRSEMNVSTLELGDSALYLCASSLAQQVNHEQFFGPGTRLTVL.

The chain links TRBV7-9 to TRBJ1-5, with 10 bases matching TRBD1. This CDR3 is built from 17 residues. J was trimmed by 5 bases and V by 3 bases; bases with no gene match: 10. CDR1 is SEHNR and CDR2 is FQNEAQ in the germline V gene (reference sequence). The chain's CDR3 is CASSFGTGAMGDQPQHF. CDR3 sequence (DNA): TGTGCCAGCAGCTTTGGGACAGGGGCGATGGGAGATCAGCCCCAGCATTTT.

The rearrangement links TRBV6-6 to TRBJ1-1, with TRBD1 identical over 8 bases. Germline V gene data show CDR1 as MNHNY and CDR2 as SVGAGI (reference sequence). The CDR3 is made up of 16 amino acids. V lost 6 bases, J lost 3 bases, and 12 bases stayed unmatched. CDR3 nucleotide sequence: TGTGCCAGCAGGCCCACCGGCGGACAGGGCTACACTGAAGCTTTCTTT. Amino acids: CASRPTGGQGYTEAFF.

The chain has TRBV4-3 and TRBJ1-5; 7 bases match TRBD1. This CDR3 region has 17 residues. The ends lost 4 bases at V and 12 bases at J; junction bases unmatched: 21. CDR1 and CDR2 (germline): LGHNA, YSLEER. The CDR3 DNA follows: TGCGCCAGCAGCCCAAAGGGTCGGACAGGCGTGTTAATCAGCCAGCATTTT. Encoded protein: CASSPKGRTGVLISQHF.

The rearrangement uses TRBV29-1 and TRBJ2-7, with D unresolved. Deletions cut 1 base from V and 0 bases from J, with 19 bases between. The CDR3 consists of 17 residues. In germline, CDR1 is SQVTM, CDR2 ANQGSEA. This CDR3 reads CSVEGVATPWGSYEQYF. CDR3 sequence (DNA): TGCAGCGTTGAAGGGGTCGCCACACCTTGGGGCTCCTACGAGCAGTACTTC.

The chain links TRBV29-1 to TRBJ2-3; D call uncertain. The germline V gene encodes CDR1 SQVTM and CDR2 ANQGSEA. This CDR3 is 11 amino acids long. V dropped 7 bases and J dropped 8 bases, with 13 bases sitting between them. This CDR3 reads CSAPIVGTQYF. The CDR3 bases are TGCAGCGCCCCAATCGTAGGTACGCAGTATTTT.

This clone was recorded once. This chain uses TRBV2 with TRBJ2-5; weak D call: TRBD2 (6 bases). Looked up from germline, CDR1 is SNHLY and CDR2 is FYNNEI. Trimming removed 8 bases at V and 1 base at J, with 8 bases between. The length of the CDR3 is 12 residues. The CDR3 reads CASRGSQETQYF. The CDR3 DNA sequence: TGTGCCAGCCGGGGGAGCCAAGAGACCCAGTACTTC.

The V call is TRBV5-4, the J call TRBJ2-1, with D possibly TRBD2 on 5 matching bases. The CDR3 totals 13 residues. Germline loops: CDR1 SGHNT, CDR2 YYREEE (reference sequence). Trimming stripped 4 bases from V and 4 bases from J, with 9 bases between. The DNA for the CDR3 is TGTGCCAGCAGCGGAACTAGTTACAATGAGCAGTTCTTC. Translating it yields CASSGTSYNEQFF.

The V and J genes are TRBV5-4 and TRBJ2-1; D remains unclear. Germline CDR1 reads SGHNT; CDR2 reads YYREEE (reference sequence). Between the trimmed V and J ends, which lost 4 bases and 3 bases, there was a span of 11 bases. This CDR3 comprises 14 residues. CDR3 coding DNA: TGTGCCAGCAGCGCCCGGACCAACTACAATGAGCAGTTCTTC. Its translation: CASSARTNYNEQFF.

The CDR3 here is CASSLGPRGSLKTQYF. CDR3 DNA: TGTGCCAGCAGCTTAGGCCCCAGGGGGTCTTTGAAGACCCAGTACTTC. The J gene is TRBJ2-5, the V gene TRBV13; the match to TRBD1 covers 7 bases. The CDR3 totals 16 residues. Per germline, CDR1 PRHDT and CDR2 FYEKMQ (reference sequence). The trim removed 0 bases at V and 6 bases at J, leaving 10 bases unmatched.